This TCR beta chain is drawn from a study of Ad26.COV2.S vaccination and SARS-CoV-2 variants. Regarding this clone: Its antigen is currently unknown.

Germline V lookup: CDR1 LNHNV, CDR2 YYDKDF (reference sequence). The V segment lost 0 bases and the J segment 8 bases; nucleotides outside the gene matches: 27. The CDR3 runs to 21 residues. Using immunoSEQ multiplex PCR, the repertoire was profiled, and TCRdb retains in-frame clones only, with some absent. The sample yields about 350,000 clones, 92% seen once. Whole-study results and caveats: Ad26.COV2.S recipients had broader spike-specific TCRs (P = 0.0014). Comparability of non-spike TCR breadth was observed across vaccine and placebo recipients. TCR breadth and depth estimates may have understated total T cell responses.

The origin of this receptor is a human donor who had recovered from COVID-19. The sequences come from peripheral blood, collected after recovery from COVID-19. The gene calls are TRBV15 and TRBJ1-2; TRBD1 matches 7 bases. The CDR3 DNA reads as TGTGCCACCAGCAGAGATCTCGATAGGAAACACGTTACCGGGACAGTCATCGGCTACACCTTC. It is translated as CATSRDLDRKHVTGTVIGYTF. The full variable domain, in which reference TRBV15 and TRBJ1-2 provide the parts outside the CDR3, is DAMVIQNPRYQVTQFGKPVTLSCSQTLNHNVMYWYQQKSSQAPKLLFHYYDKDFNNEADTPDNFQSRRPNTSFCFLDIRSPGLGDTAMYLCATSRDLDRKHVTGTVIGYTFGSGTRLTVV.